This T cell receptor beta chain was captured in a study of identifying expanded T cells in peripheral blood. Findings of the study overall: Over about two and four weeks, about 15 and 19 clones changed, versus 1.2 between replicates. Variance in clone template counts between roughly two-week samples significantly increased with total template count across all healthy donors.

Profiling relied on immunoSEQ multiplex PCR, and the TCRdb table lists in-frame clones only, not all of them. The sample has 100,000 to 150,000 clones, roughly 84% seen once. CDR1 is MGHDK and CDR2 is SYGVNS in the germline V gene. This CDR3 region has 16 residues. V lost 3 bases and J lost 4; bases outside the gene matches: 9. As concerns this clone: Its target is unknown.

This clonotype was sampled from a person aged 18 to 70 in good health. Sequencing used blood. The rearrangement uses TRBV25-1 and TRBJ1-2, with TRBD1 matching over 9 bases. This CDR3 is CASSDWTGVMGYGYTF. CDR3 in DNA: TGTGCCAGCAGTGATTGGACAGGGGTGATGGGCTATGGCTACACCTTC.